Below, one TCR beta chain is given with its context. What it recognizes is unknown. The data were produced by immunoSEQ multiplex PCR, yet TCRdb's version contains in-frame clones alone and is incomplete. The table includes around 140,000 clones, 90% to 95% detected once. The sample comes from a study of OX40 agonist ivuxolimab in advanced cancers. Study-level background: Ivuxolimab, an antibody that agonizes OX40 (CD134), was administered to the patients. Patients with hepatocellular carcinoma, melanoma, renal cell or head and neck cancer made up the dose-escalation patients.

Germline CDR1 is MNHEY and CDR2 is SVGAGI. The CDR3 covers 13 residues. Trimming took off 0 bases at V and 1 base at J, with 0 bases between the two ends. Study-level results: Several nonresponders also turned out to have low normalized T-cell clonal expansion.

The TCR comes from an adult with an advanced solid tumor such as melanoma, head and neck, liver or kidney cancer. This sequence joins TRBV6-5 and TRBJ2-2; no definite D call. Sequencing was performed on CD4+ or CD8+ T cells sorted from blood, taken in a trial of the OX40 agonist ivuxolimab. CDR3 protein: CASSYSNTGELFF. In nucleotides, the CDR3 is TGTGCCAGCAGTTACTCGAACACCGGGGAGCTGTTTTTT.